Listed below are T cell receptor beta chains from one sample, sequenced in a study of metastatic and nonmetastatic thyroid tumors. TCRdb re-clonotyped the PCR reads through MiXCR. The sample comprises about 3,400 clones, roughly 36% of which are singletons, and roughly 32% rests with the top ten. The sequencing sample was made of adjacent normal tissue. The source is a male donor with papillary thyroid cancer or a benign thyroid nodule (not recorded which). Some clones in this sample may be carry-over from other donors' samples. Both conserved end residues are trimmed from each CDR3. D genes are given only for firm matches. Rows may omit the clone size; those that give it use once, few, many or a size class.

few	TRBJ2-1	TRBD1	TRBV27	ASSLWTGYNEQF
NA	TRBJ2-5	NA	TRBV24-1	ATSDLQGGKETQY
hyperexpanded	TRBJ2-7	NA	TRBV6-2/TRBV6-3	ASSYSMRDGDYEQY
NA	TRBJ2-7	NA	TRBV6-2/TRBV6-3	ASSFRTYEQY
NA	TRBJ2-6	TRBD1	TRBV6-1	ASSPGTGISGANVLT
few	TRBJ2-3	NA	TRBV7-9	ASPSAGDTQY
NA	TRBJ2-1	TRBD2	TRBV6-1	ASRESGVRRNEQF
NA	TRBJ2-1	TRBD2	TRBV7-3	ASSSGTSENEQF
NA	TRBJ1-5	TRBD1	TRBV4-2	ASSQHPGTGIGNQPQH
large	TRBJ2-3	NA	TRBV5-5	ASSLASVQGRTDTQY
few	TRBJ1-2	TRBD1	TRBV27	ASSLSDRVGYT
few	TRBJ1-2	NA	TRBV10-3	AILRAGLLGDYGYT
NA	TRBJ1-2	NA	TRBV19	ASRIGPRDWARSPYRGYT
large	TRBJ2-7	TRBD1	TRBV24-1	ATSDVNRGHGEQY
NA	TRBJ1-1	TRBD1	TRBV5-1	ASSLGARGPTEAF
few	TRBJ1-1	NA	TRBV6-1	ASTKTDMNTEAF
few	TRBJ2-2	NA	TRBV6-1	ASRTSQGTRELF
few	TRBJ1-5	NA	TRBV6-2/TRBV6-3	ASSYGGTGQPQH
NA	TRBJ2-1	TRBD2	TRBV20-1	SAPGLATYNEQF
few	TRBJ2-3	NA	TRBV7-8	ASSSSDTQY
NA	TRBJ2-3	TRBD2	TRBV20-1	SARRTSLAGGGDTQY
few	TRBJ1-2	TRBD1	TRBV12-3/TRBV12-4	ATTVGQPGNEGYT
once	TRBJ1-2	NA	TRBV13	ASSLGSGTVGDGYT
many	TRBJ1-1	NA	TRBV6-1	ASSDEGAF
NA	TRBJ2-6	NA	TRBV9	ASNPSGANVLT
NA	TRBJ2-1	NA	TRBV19	ASSWGPAAEQF
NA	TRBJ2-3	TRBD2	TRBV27	ASSFGTSDRTDTQY
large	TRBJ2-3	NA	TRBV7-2	ASSLGLAGGDTQY
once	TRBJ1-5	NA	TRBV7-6	ASSLGQDQPQH
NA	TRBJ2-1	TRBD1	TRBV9	ASSAATSRDRGTYNEQF
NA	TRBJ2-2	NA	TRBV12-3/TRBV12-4	ASQSEFAGELF
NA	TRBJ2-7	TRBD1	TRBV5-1	ASSLGETGQGRYEQY
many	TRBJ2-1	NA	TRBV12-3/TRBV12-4	ASSLGGGADDEQF
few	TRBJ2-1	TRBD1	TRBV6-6	ASSYSAGGGEQF
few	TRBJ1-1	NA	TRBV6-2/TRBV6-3	ASSPADAGKSTEAF
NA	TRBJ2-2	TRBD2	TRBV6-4	ASSRSGEGMNTGELF
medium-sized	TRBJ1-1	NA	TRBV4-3	ASSQGGDRNTEAF
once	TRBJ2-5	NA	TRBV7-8	ASSLVVRTLETQY
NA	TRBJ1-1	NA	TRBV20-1	SAREYLGMNTEAF
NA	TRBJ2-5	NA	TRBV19	ASSIGSWETQY
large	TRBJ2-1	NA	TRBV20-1	SASKGTDNEQF
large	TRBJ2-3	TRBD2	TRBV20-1	SARDRRAGGGDTQY
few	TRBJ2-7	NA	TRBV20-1	SARRDGSDEQY
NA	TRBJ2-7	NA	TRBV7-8	ASSLGGQESYEQY